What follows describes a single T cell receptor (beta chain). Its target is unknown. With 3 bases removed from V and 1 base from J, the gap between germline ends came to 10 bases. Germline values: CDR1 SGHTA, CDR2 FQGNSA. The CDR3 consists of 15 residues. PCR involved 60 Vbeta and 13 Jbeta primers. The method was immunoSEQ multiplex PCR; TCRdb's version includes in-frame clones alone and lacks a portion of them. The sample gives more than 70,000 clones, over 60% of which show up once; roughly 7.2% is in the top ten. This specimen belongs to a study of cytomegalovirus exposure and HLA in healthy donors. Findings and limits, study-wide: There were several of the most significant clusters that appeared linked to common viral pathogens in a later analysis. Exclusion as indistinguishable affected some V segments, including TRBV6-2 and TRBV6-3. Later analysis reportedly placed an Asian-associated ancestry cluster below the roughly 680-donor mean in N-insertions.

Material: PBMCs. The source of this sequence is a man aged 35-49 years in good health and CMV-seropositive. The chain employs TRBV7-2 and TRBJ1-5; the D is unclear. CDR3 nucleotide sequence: TGTGCCAGCAGCTTCGGAGAAGTGAGCAATCAGCCCCAGCATTTT. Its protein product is CASSFGEVSNQPQHF.